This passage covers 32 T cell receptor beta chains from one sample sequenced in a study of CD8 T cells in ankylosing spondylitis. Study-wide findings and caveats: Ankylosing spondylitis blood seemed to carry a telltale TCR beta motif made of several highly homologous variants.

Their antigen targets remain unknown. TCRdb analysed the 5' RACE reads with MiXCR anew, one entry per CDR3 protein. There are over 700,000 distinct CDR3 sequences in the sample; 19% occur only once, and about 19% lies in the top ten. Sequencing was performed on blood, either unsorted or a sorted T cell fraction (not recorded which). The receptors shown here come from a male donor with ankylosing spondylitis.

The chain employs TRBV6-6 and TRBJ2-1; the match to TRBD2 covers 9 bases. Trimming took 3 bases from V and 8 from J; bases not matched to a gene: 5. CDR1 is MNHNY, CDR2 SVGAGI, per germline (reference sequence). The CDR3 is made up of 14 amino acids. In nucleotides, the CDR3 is TGTGCCAGCAGTTATGCGGGAGGGCGAGATGAGCAGTTCTTC. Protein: CASSYAGGRDEQFF.

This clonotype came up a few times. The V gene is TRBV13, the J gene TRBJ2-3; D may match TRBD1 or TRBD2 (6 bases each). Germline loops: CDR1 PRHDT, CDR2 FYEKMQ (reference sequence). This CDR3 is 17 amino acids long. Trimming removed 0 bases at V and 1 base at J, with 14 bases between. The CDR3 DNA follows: TGTGCCAGCAGCTTAGGCGACGGAGGGGGTGGCACAGATACGCAGTATTTT. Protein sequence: CASSLGDGGGGTDTQYF.

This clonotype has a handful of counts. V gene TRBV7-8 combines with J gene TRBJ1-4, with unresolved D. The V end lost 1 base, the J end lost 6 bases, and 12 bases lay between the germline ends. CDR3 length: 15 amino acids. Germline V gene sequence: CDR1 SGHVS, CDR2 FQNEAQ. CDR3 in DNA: TGTGCCAGCAGCTTAGTCGCCGGGTTAGATGAAAAACTGTTTTTT. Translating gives CASSLVAGLDEKLFF.

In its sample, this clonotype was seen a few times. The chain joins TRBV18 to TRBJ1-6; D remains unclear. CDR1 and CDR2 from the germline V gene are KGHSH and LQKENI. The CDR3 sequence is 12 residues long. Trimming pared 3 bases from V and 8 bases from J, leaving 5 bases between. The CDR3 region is CASSPGDSPLHF. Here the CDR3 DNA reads TGTGCCAGCTCACCGGGCGATTCACCCCTCCACTTT.

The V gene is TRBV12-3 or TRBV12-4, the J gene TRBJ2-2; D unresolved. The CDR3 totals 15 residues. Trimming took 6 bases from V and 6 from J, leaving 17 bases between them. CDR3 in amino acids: CASRAVTQPPGELFF. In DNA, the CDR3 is TGTGCCAGCAGAGCAGTAACTCAACCCCCCGGGGAGCTGTTTTTT.

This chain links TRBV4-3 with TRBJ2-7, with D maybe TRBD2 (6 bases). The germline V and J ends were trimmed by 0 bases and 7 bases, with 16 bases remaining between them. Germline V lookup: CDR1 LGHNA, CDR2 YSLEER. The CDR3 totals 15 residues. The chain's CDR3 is CASSQDWEREYEQYF. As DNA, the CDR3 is TGCGCCAGCAGCCAAGATTGGGAACGGGAGTATGAGCAGTACTTC.

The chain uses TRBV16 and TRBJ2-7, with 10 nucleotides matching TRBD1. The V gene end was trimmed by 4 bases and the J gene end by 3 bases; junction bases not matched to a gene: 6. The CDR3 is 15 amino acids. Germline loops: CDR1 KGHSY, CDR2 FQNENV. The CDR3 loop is CASSPRQGAFYEQYF. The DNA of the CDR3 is TGTGCCAGCAGCCCTCGACAGGGGGCCTTCTACGAGCAGTACTTC.

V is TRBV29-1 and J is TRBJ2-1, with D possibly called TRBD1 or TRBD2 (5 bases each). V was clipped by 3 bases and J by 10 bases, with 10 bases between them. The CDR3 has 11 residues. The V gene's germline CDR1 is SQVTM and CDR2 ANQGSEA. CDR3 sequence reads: CSVEGVQEQFF. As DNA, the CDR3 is TGCAGCGTTGAGGGGGTCCAAGAGCAGTTCTTC.

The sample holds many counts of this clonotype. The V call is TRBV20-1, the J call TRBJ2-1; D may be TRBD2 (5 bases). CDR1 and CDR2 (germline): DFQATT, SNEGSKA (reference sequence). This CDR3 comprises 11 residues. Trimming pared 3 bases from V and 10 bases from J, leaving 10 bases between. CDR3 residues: CSASQGGEQFF. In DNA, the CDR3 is TGCAGTGCTAGCCAAGGAGGAGAGCAGTTCTTC.

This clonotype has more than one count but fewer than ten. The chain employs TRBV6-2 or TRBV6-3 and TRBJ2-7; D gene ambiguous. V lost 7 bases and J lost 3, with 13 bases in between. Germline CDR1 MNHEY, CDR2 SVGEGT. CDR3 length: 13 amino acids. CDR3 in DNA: TGTGCCAGCAACGATATTAACCTCTACGAGCAGTACTTC. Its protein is CASNDINLYEQYF.

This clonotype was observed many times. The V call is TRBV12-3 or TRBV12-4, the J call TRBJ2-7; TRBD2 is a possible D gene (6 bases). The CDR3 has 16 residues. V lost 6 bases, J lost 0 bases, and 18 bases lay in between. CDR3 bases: TGTGCCAGCAGCGCGGGGAACGGACGATACTCCTACGAGCAGTACTTC. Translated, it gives CASSAGNGRYSYEQYF.

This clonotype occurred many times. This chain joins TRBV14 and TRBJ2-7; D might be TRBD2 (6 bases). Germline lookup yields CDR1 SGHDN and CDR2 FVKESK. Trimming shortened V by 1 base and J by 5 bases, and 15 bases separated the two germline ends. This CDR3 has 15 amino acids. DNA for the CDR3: TGTGCCAGCAGCCAAGGGGTCGGGGGATGGGACGAGCAGTACTTC. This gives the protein CASSQGVGGWDEQYF. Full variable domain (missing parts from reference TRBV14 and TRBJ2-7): EAGVTQFPSHSVIEKGQTVTLRCDPISGHDNLYWYRRVMGKEIKFLLHFVKESKQDESGMPNNRFLAERTGGTYSTLKVQPAELEDSGVYFCASSQGVGGWDEQYFGPGTRLTVT.

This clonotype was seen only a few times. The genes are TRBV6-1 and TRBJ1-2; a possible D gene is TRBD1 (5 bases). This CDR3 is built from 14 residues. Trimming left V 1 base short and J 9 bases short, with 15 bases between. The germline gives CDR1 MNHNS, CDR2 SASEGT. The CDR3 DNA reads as TGTGCCAGCAGTGAAGGTGGGACTGCAGCGAGCTACACCTTC. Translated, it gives CASSEGGTAASYTF.

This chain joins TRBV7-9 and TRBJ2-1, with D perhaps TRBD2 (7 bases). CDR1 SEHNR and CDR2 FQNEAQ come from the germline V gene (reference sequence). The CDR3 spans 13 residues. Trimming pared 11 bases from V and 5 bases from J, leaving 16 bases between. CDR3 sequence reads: CAGQGRADNEQFF. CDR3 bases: TGTGCCGGGCAGGGGAGGGCGGACAATGAGCAGTTCTTC. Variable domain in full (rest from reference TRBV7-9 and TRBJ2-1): DTGVSQNPRHKITKRGQNVTFRCDPISEHNRLYWYRQTLGQGPEFLTYFQNEAQLEKSRLLSDRFSAERPKGSFSTLEIQRTEQGDSAMYLCAGQGRADNEQFFGPGTRLTVL.

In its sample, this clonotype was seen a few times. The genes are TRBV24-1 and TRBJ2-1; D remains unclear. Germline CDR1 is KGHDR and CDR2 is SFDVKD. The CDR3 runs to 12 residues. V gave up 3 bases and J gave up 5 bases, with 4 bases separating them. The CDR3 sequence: CATSDRDNEQFF. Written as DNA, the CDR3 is TGTGCCACCAGTGATCGGGACAATGAGCAGTTCTTC.

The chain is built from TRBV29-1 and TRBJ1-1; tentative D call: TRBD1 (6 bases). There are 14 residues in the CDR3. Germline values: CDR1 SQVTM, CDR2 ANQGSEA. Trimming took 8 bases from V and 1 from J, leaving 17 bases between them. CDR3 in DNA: TGCAGCTCAATCCGGGGGGCCTCGAACACTGAAGCTTTCTTT. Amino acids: CSSIRGASNTEAFF.

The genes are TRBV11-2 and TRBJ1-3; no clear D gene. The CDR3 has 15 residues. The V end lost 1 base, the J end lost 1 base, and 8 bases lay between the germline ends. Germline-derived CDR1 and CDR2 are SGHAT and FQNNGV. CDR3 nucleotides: TGTGCCAGCAGCTTAGGGCTGGAATCTGGAAACACCATATATTTT. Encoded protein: CASSLGLESGNTIYF.

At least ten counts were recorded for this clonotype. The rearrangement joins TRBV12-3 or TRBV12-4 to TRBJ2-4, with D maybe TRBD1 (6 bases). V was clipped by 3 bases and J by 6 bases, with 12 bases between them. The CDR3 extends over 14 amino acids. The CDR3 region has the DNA TGTGCCAGCAGTTTTCCAGGGGCGAGAAACATTCAGTACTTC. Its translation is CASSFPGARNIQYF.

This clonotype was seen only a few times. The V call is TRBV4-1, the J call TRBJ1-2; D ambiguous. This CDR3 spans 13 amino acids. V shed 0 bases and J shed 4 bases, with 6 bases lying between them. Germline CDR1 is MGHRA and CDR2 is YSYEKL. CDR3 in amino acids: CASSQDAVYGYTF. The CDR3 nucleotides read TGCGCCAGCAGCCAAGATGCGGTCTATGGCTACACCTTC.

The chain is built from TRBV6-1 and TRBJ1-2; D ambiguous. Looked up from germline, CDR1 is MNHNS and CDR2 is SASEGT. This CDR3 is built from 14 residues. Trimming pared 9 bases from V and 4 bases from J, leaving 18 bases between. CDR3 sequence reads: CASYPSWGGYGYTF. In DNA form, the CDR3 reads TGTGCCAGTTACCCGTCGTGGGGTGGCTATGGCTACACCTTC.

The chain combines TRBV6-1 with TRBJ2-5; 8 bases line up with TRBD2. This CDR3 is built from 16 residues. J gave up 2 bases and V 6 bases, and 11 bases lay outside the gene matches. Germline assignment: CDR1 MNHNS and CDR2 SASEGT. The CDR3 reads CASSRRGTRGQETQYF. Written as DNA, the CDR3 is TGTGCCAGCAGCCGGCGTGGGACTAGGGGGCAAGAGACCCAGTACTTC.

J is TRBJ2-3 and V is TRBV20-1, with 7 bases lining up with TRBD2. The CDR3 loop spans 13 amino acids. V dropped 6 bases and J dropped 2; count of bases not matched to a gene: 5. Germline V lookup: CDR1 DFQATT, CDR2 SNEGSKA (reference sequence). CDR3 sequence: CSARTSLTDTQYF. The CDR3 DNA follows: TGCAGTGCAAGGACTAGTCTCACAGATACGCAGTATTTT.

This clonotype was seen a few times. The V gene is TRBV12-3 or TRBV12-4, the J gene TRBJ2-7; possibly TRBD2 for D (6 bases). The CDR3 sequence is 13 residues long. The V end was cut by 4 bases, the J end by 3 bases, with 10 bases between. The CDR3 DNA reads TGTGCCAGCAGTTGGGGGGTGGACTACGAGCAGTACTTC. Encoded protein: CASSWGVDYEQYF.

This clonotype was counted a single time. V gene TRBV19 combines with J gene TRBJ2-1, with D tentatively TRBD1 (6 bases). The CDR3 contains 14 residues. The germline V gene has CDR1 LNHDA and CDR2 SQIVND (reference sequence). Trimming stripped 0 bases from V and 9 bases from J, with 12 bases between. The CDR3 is CASSIDFPQGEQFF. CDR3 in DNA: TGTGCCAGTAGTATAGACTTTCCACAGGGTGAGCAGTTCTTC. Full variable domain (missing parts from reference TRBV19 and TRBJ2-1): DGGITQSPKYLFRKEGQNVTLSCEQNLNHDAMYWYRQDPGQGLRLIYYSQIVNDFQKGDIAEGYSVSREKKESFPLTVTSAQKNPTAFYLCASSIDFPQGEQFFGPGTRLTVL.

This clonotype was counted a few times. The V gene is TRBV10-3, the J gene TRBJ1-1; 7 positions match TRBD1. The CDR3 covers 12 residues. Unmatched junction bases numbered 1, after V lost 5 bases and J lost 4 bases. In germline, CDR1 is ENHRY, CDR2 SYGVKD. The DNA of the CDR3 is TGTGCCATCAGTCAGGGGGGCACTGAAGCTTTCTTT. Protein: CAISQGGTEAFF.

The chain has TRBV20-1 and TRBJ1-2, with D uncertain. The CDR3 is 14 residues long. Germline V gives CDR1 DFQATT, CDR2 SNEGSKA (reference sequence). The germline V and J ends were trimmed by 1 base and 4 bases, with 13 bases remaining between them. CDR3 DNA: TGCAGTGCTAGAGTGGCCAGTATAGCCTATGGCTACACCTTC. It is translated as CSARVASIAYGYTF.

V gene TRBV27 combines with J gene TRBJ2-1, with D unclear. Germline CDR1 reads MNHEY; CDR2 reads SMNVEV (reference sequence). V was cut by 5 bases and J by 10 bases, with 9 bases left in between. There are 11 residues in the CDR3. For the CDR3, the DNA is TGTGCCAGCAGTCAAGGGTGGGAGCAGTTCTTC. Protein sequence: CASSQGWEQFF.

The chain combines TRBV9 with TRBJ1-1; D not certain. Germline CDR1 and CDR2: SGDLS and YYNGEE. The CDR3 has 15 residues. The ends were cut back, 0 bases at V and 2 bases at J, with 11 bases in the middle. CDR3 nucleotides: TGTGCCAGCAGCGTAGCAAACAACCTAAACACTGAAGCTTTCTTT. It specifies CASSVANNLNTEAFF.

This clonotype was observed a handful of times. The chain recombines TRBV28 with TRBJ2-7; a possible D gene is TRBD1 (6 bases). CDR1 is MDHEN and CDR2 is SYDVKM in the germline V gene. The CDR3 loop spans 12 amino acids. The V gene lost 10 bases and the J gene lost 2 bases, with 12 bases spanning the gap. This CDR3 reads CATLTGTYEQYF. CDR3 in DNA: TGTGCCACCTTGACAGGTACCTACGAGCAGTACTTC.

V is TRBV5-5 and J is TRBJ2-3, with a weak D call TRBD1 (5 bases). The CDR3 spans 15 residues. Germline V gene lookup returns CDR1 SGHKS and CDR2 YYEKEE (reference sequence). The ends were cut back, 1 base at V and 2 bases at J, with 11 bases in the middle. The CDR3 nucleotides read TGTGCCAGCAGCTTGTGGGGCTCTAACACAGATACGCAGTATTTT. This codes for CASSLWGSNTDTQYF.

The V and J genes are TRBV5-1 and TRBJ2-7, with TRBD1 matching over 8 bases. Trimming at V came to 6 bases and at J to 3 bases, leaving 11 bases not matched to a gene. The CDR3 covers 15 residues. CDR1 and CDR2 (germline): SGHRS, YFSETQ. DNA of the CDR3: TGCGCCAGCACCCCTTCCGGGACAGGACTCTACGAGCAGTACTTC. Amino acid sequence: CASTPSGTGLYEQYF.

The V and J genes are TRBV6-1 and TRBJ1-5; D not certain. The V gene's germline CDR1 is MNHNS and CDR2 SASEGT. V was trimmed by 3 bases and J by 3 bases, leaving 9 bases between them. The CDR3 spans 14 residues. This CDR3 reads CASSDHGYNQPQHF. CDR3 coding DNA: TGTGCCAGCAGTGACCACGGGTACAATCAGCCCCAGCATTTT.